The rows below give T cell receptor beta chains drawn from one sample of a study of T cell repertoires in cytomegalovirus infection. Using its own MiXCR run on the reads, TCRdb lists one record per CDR3 protein. The sample yields approximately 320,000 distinct CDR3 sequences, 9% to 9.5% seen once. Input material: PBMCs. The receptors derive from a human donor in good health (CMV status not recorded). Some clones in this sample may be carry-over from other donors' samples. Each CDR3 is given with its conserved first and last residue. A D gene is named only where the DNA matches it firmly. Expanded clones get a size class; other rows say once, few or many, or leave the size out.

abundance: -; v_gene: TRBV7-3; j_gene: TRBJ2-1; d_gene: TRBD2; CDR3nt: TGTGCCAGCAGCTTAAAGGCGGGAGCAGGGAGGAATGAGCAGTTCTTC; CDR3aa: CASSLKAGAGRNEQFF
abundance: many; v_gene: TRBV12-3/TRBV12-4; j_gene: TRBJ1-5; d_gene: -; CDR3nt: TGTGCCAGCAGTTTAGTAGGGATTACCAGTCAGCCCCAGCATTTT; CDR3aa: CASSLVGITSQPQHF
abundance: many; v_gene: TRBV7-2; j_gene: TRBJ1-5; d_gene: TRBD1; CDR3nt: TGTGCCAGCAGCACATGGACACGGCAGGGGGGAGGCAATCAGCCCCAGCATTTT; CDR3aa: CASSTWTRQGGGNQPQHF
abundance: few; v_gene: TRBV9; j_gene: TRBJ2-1; d_gene: -; CDR3nt: TGTGCCAGCAGCGACGGTCCCCCGGGGAATGAGCAGTTCTTC; CDR3aa: CASSDGPPGNEQFF
abundance: -; v_gene: TRBV6-2/TRBV6-3; j_gene: TRBJ1-4; d_gene: -; CDR3nt: TGTGCCAGCAGTTACGGATCCGGGGGTAATGAAAAACTGTTTTTT; CDR3aa: CASSYGSGGNEKLFF
abundance: many; v_gene: TRBV7-2; j_gene: TRBJ1-5; d_gene: -; CDR3nt: TGTGCCAGCAGCTCCTGGGGCAGGGAAAGTAATCAGCCCCAGCATTTT; CDR3aa: CASSSWGRESNQPQHF
abundance: few; v_gene: TRBV27; j_gene: TRBJ2-2; d_gene: -; CDR3nt: TGTGCCAGCAGTCGTGGTCCGGGCCCGAACACCGGGGAGCTGTTTTTT; CDR3aa: CASSRGPGPNTGELFF
abundance: -; v_gene: TRBV7-9; j_gene: TRBJ2-3; d_gene: -; CDR3nt: TGTGCCACCGCGACCCGACAGGAATTCACAGATACGCAGTATTTT; CDR3aa: CATATRQEFTDTQYF
abundance: many; v_gene: TRBV6-6; j_gene: TRBJ1-5; d_gene: TRBD1; CDR3nt: TGTGCCAGCAGTCCGACAGGGGTAACTCAGCCCCAGCATTTT; CDR3aa: CASSPTGVTQPQHF
abundance: many; v_gene: TRBV12-3/TRBV12-4; j_gene: TRBJ1-5; d_gene: TRBD1; CDR3nt: TGTGCCAGCAGTCCCCGGGCCGTGACAGGGCGAGGGAGCAATCAGCCCCAGCATTTT; CDR3aa: CASSPRAVTGRGSNQPQHF
abundance: -; v_gene: TRBV20-1; j_gene: TRBJ2-3; d_gene: -; CDR3nt: TGCAGTGCGAGACCCCTGAGGGGCACAGATACGCAGTATTTT; CDR3aa: CSARPLRGTDTQYF
abundance: few; v_gene: TRBV7-7; j_gene: TRBJ2-5; d_gene: -; CDR3nt: TGTGCCAGCAGCTTATCGGCAACGGAGACCCAGTACTTC; CDR3aa: CASSLSATETQYF
abundance: few; v_gene: TRBV7-9; j_gene: TRBJ2-3; d_gene: TRBD2; CDR3nt: TGTGCCAGCAGCCCGCCCGGGACTACCACAGATACGCAGTATTTT; CDR3aa: CASSPPGTTTDTQYF
abundance: few; v_gene: TRBV19; j_gene: TRBJ2-7; d_gene: TRBD1; CDR3nt: TGTGCCAGTAGCCCTACAGGGGGACCCCCGGGGGAGCAGTACTTC; CDR3aa: CASSPTGGPPGEQYF
abundance: -; v_gene: TRBV29-1; j_gene: TRBJ2-2; d_gene: TRBD1; CDR3nt: TGCAGCGTTGCCCGGGACAGCAACACCGGGGAGCTGTTTTTT; CDR3aa: CSVARDSNTGELFF
abundance: few; v_gene: TRBV7-2; j_gene: TRBJ2-5; d_gene: TRBD2; CDR3nt: TGTGCCAGCAGCTTCCAGCGGGGGGTACAAGAGACCCAGTACTTC; CDR3aa: CASSFQRGVQETQYF
abundance: -; v_gene: TRBV18; j_gene: TRBJ2-3; d_gene: TRBD1; CDR3nt: TGTGCCAGCTCAAGACAGGGGATGCGACGGGAGACAGATACGCAGTATTTT; CDR3aa: CASSRQGMRRETDTQYF
abundance: -; v_gene: TRBV7-6; j_gene: TRBJ1-1; d_gene: -; CDR3nt: TGTGCCAGCAGCTTAGAGGGCAGGGTGGCTGAAGCTTTCTTT; CDR3aa: CASSLEGRVAEAFF
abundance: few; v_gene: TRBV11-2; j_gene: TRBJ2-1; d_gene: -; CDR3nt: TGTGCCAGCAGCTTTGACCGGGATGAGCAGTTCTTC; CDR3aa: CASSFDRDEQFF
abundance: many; v_gene: TRBV7-2; j_gene: TRBJ2-7; d_gene: -; CDR3nt: TGTGCCAGCAGCCCTATGGGACCCCCCTACGAGCAGTACTTC; CDR3aa: CASSPMGPPYEQYF
abundance: many; v_gene: TRBV6-6; j_gene: TRBJ2-2; d_gene: -; CDR3nt: TGTGCCAGCACCTTGGCAGAAACCGGGGAGCTGTTTTTT; CDR3aa: CASTLAETGELFF
abundance: many; v_gene: TRBV7-9; j_gene: TRBJ2-7; d_gene: -; CDR3nt: TGTGCCAGCAGCGTGCCCAGGGGGGAATACTACGAGCAGTACTTC; CDR3aa: CASSVPRGEYYEQYF
abundance: -; v_gene: TRBV19; j_gene: TRBJ2-1; d_gene: -; CDR3nt: TGTGCCAGTAGTCAGGGTTACTCCTACAATGAGCAGTTCTTC; CDR3aa: CASSQGYSYNEQFF
abundance: few; v_gene: TRBV2; j_gene: TRBJ1-1; d_gene: -; CDR3nt: TGTGCCAGCAGGGCACAGGTGAACACTGAAGCTTTCTTT; CDR3aa: CASRAQVNTEAFF
abundance: many; v_gene: TRBV6-1; j_gene: TRBJ2-3; d_gene: -; CDR3nt: TGTGCCAGCAGTCCCCTGACCGGGGATACGCAGTATTTT; CDR3aa: CASSPLTGDTQYF
abundance: many; v_gene: TRBV6-1; j_gene: TRBJ2-2; d_gene: TRBD2; CDR3nt: TGTGCCAGCAGTGATGGTAGCGGGATAGGAAGTACCGGGGAGCTGTTTTTT; CDR3aa: CASSDGSGIGSTGELFF
abundance: many; v_gene: TRBV28; j_gene: TRBJ1-2; d_gene: TRBD1; CDR3nt: TGTGCCAGCAGTTCACCCTCAGGGGGGGACTATGGCTACACCTTC; CDR3aa: CASSSPSGGDYGYTF
abundance: many; v_gene: TRBV7-2; j_gene: TRBJ2-5; d_gene: -; CDR3nt: TGTGCCAGCAGCTCGGGACTTCACGTAAACCAAGAGACCCAGTACTTC; CDR3aa: CASSSGLHVNQETQYF
abundance: -; v_gene: TRBV2; j_gene: TRBJ2-3; d_gene: -; CDR3nt: TGTGCCAGCAAAGTTAAGGGCCTCACAGATACGCAGTATTTT; CDR3aa: CASKVKGLTDTQYF
abundance: -; v_gene: TRBV6-2/TRBV6-3; j_gene: TRBJ1-3; d_gene: -; CDR3nt: TGTGCCAGCAGTTACTCGGGGGGTTCCTCTGGAAACACCATATATTTT; CDR3aa: CASSYSGGSSGNTIYF
abundance: many; v_gene: TRBV7-2; j_gene: TRBJ2-3; d_gene: TRBD2; CDR3nt: TGTGCCAGCAGACGTAGCGGGGGGTCTGAGGGCACAGATACGCAGTATTTT; CDR3aa: CASRRSGGSEGTDTQYF